This note documents a single TCR beta chain sequence. What it binds is unknown. This entry comes from a study of T cells in localized non-small cell lung cancer. Data came from immunoSEQ multiplex PCR; TCRdb stores just in-frame clones and leaves some out. The table has 60,000 or so clones, roughly 79% seen once. General study findings and limits: Adjacent lung had a median around 60 of the 100 largest tumor clones. Sequencing was restricted to one tumor region; therefore, heterogeneity remains possible.

V lost 7 bases to trimming and J lost 6 bases, with 15 bases between them. The germline V gene encodes CDR1 SQVTM and CDR2 ANQGSEA. The CDR3 is 12 amino acids. Source: PBMCs, taken before any cancer treatment. V usage is TRBV29-1 and J usage is TRBJ1-2; the D is unclear. The receptor was derived from a man between 40 and 70 years old with stage II lung adenocarcinoma. The CDR3 region is CSAWTRTDGYTF. In DNA form, the CDR3 reads TGCAGCGCTTGGACGCGGACTGATGGCTACACCTTC.